The entry that follows covers one T cell receptor beta chain sequence. The antigen is undetermined. TCRdb keeps only in-frame clones here, not all; method: immunoSEQ multiplex PCR. The sample carries around 4,600 clones, 75% to 85% recorded once. Looked up from germline, CDR1 is MNHEY and CDR2 is SVGAGI. This CDR3 comprises 13 residues. Deletions cut 3 bases from V and 2 bases from J, with 8 bases between. This specimen belongs to a study of neoadjuvant nivolumab and ipilimumab in lung cancer. Turning to the study itself: The combination arm added day-1 ipilimumab 1 mg/kg to nivolumab 3 mg/kg on days 1, 15, 29. Study outcomes and limitations: Resected tumors had greater TCR richness and clonality than uninvolved lung. Pretherapy blood TCR richness correlated positively with resected tumor richness.

This chain uses TRBV6-5 with TRBJ2-7; maybe TRBD2 (6 bases). Sequencing used normal lung tissue adjacent to the tumor, obtained after neoadjuvant nivolumab, alone or with ipilimumab, at or shortly before surgery. This TCR came from an adult with non-small cell lung cancer. Some clones in this sample may be carry-over from other donors' samples. The CDR3 spells CASSYSGAYEQYF. DNA for the CDR3: TGTGCCAGCAGTTATAGCGGCGCCTACGAGCAGTACTTC.